Shown below are 20 T cell receptor beta chains from a single sample sequenced in a study of T cells in narcolepsy. Using immunoSEQ multiplex PCR, the repertoire was profiled, and TCRdb retains in-frame clones only, with some absent. The sample gives about 34,000 clones, more than 75% of which show up once; around 2.6% is in the top ten. The sample taken for sequencing was CD45RA- memory CD4+ T cells from PBMCs. Source of these receptors: a human donor with narcolepsy.

The V call is TRBV6-1, the J call TRBJ1-6; maybe TRBD1 (5 bases). Trimming took 6 bases from V and 10 from J, leaving 19 bases between them. The CDR3 consists of 15 residues. CDR1 MNHNS and CDR2 SASEGT come from the germline V gene. As DNA, the CDR3 is TGTGCCAGCAGCCGCGGGGGGAGCAGGACATCACCCCTCCACTTT. Its protein is CASSRGGSRTSPLHF.

The chain recombines TRBV29-1 with TRBJ2-7, with D perhaps matching TRBD2 (6 bases). V lost 0 bases and J 4 bases, leaving 16 bases between the germline ends. Germline V lookup: CDR1 SQVTM, CDR2 ANQGSEA. The CDR3 is 15 residues long. CDR3 sequence: CSVEDQSRGGYEQYF. CDR3 DNA sequence: TGCAGCGTTGAAGATCAGTCCCGGGGAGGATACGAGCAGTACTTC.

The rearrangement uses TRBV7-2 and TRBJ2-7, with D possibly TRBD1 on 5 matching bases. Germline CDR1 and CDR2: SGHTA and FQGNSA. The CDR3 sequence is 15 residues long. Trimming removed 5 bases from V and 5 bases from J, with 19 bases in between. The CDR3 protein is CASSPRGREVDEQYF. In DNA form, the CDR3 reads TGTGCCAGCAGCCCCCGAGGCAGGGAAGTCGACGAGCAGTACTTC.

In this sample, this clone turned up once. V usage is TRBV5-6 and J usage is TRBJ1-6, with D unresolved. CDR1 SGHDT and CDR2 YYEEEE come from the germline V gene. Trimming shortened V by 4 bases and J by 2 bases, and 4 bases separated the two germline ends. The CDR3 covers 13 residues. CDR3 DNA sequence: TGTGCCAGCAGCCTCGCCTATAATTCACCCCTCCACTTT. Encoded protein: CASSLAYNSPLHF.

This clone appeared a few times. The gene calls are TRBV13 and TRBJ1-2; possible D gene TRBD1, 5 bases. Trimming removed 1 base from V and 2 bases from J, with 8 bases in between. This CDR3 region has 14 residues. Germline values: CDR1 PRHDT, CDR2 FYEKMQ (reference sequence). CDR3 in DNA: TGTGCCAGCAGCTTAGAACCAGGGAACTATGGCTACACCTTC. It yields the protein CASSLEPGNYGYTF.

The chain employs TRBV7-9 and TRBJ2-5; D might be TRBD2 (5 bases). This CDR3 has 14 amino acids. Germline loops: CDR1 SEHNR, CDR2 FQNEAQ (reference sequence). V was clipped by 6 bases and J by 5 bases, with 16 bases between them. The CDR3 DNA sequence: TGTGCCAGCAGTTCGGACTTACGGCAGGAGACCCAGTACTTC. Translating it yields CASSSDLRQETQYF.

This clone appeared a few times. V and J are TRBV27 and TRBJ1-1; 10 bases fit TRBD1. After removal of 4 bases from V and 10 bases from J, the junction contained 9 bases not matched to a gene. Germline CDR1 reads MNHEY; CDR2 reads SMNVEV (reference sequence). The CDR3 is 14 residues long. The CDR3 region is CASSSPGQGLAAFF. For the CDR3, the DNA is TGTGCCAGCAGTTCCCCGGGACAGGGGTTGGCAGCTTTCTTT.

This chain uses TRBV5-4 with TRBJ2-2; the match to TRBD2 covers 7 bases. Germline trimming cut 2 bases from V and 3 bases from J; bases unmatched to any gene: 4. This CDR3 region has 15 residues. Germline CDR1 and CDR2: SGHNT and YYREEE (reference sequence). The CDR3, as DNA: TGTGCCAGCAGCTTTCGGGGGGACTACACCGGGGAGCTGTTTTTT. This translates into CASSFRGDYTGELFF.

The chain uses TRBV8-2 and TRBJ2-6; TRBD1, the table's D call, lacks a check against the DNA. TRBV8-2 is a known pseudogene. The CDR3 spans 17 residues. The DNA for the CDR3 is TGTGGCATTAAACGCAAGATAACACAAAGTCGGGCCAACGTCCTGACTTTC. It codes for CGIKRKITQSRANVLTF.

This chain connects TRBV19 to TRBJ1-5; D is ambiguous. The CDR3 is 14 residues long. CDR1 LNHDA and CDR2 SQIVND come from the germline V gene (reference sequence). The ends were cut back, 1 base at V and 2 bases at J, with 6 bases in the middle. The chain's CDR3 is CASSIVRGNQPQHF. The CDR3, as DNA: TGTGCCAGTAGTATAGTGCGCGGCAATCAGCCCCAGCATTTT.

This sequence joins TRBV7-3 and TRBJ2-7, with a tentative D call TRBD1 (6 bases). CDR3 length: 16 residues. V lost 2 bases to trimming and J lost 6 bases, with 20 bases between them. Germline assignment: CDR1 SGHTA and CDR2 FQGTGA. CDR3 protein: CASSLYLPWGRAEQYF. The CDR3 DNA reads TGTGCCAGCAGCTTATACCTACCTTGGGGGCGTGCCGAGCAGTACTTC.

This chain uses TRBV5-4 with TRBJ1-5; D might be TRBD1 (5 bases). Germline CDR1 SGHNT, CDR2 YYREEE (reference sequence). V dropped 0 bases and J dropped 3 bases, with 10 bases sitting between them. The CDR3 loop spans 15 amino acids. The CDR3 loop is CASSLGGGDNQPQHF. The CDR3 region has the DNA TGTGCCAGCAGCTTGGGGGGGGGAGACAATCAGCCCCAGCATTTT. The whole variable domain, remainder taken from reference TRBV5-4 and TRBJ1-5, is ETGVTQSPTHLIKTRGQQVTLRCSSQSGHNTVSWYQQALGQGPQFIFQYYREEENGRGNFPPRFSGLQFPNYSSELNVNALELDDSALYLCASSLGGGDNQPQHFGDGTRLSIL.

The rearrangement uses TRBV2 and TRBJ1-6; maybe TRBD1 (5 bases). V lost 1 base to trimming and J lost 7 bases, with 14 bases between them. The CDR3 spans 16 residues. The germline CDR1 and CDR2 sequences are SNHLY and FYNNEI. The CDR3 nucleotides are TGTGCCAGCAGTGAAGGGTCCCCAGGGATGAATTCACCCCTCCACTTT. Encoded protein: CASSEGSPGMNSPLHF.

The chain links TRBV15 to TRBJ2-5, with D tentatively TRBD1 (5 bases). The J call may be in error: the DNA end matches TRBJ2-7 better. The CDR3 runs 15 residues. Germline V CDR1 and CDR2: LNHNV, YYDKDF (reference sequence). CDR3 region: CATSREGTGSYEQYF. The CDR3 DNA sequence: TGTGCCACCAGCAGAGAAGGCACAGGATCCTACGAGCAGTACTTC.

This clone was counted only a few times. The chain employs TRBV2 and TRBJ1-5; 10 bases match TRBD1. Germline V CDR1 and CDR2: SNHLY, FYNNEI. This CDR3 has 14 amino acids. Trimming took 8 bases from V and 2 from J; bases not matched to a gene: 3. The CDR3 DNA is TGTGCCAGCGCCGGGACAGGGGGCAATCAGCCCCAGCATTTT. This codes for CASAGTGGNQPQHF.

For the CDR3, the DNA is TGTGCCAGCTCACCTAAAGAGACCCAGTACTTC. Its translation is CASSPKETQYF. V gene TRBV18 combines with J gene TRBJ2-5, with no clear D. From germline, CDR1 is KGHSH and CDR2 LQKENI. V dropped 3 bases and J dropped 3 bases, with 2 bases sitting between them. This CDR3 contains 11 residues.

J is TRBJ2-5 and V is TRBV6-6; no reliable D call. The length of the CDR3 is 11 residues. Germline assignment: CDR1 MNHNY and CDR2 SVGAGI (reference sequence). The ends were cut back, 8 bases at V and 5 bases at J, with 9 bases in the middle. The CDR3 bases are TGTGCCAGCTTAGAGTGGGAGACCCAGTACTTC. Translation gives CASLEWETQYF.

The chain has TRBV5-4 and TRBJ2-3; D unclear. Germline V gene sequence: CDR1 SGHNT, CDR2 YYREEE (reference sequence). The germline V and J ends were trimmed by 4 bases and 1 base, with 10 bases remaining between them. The CDR3 spans 14 residues. The CDR3 loop is CASSRDGGTDTQYF. Written as DNA, the CDR3 is TGTGCCAGCAGCCGCGACGGAGGCACAGATACGCAGTATTTT.

The rearrangement links TRBV7-2 to TRBJ1-2; the D is unclear. Germline lookup yields CDR1 SGHTA and CDR2 FQGNSA. V lost 0 bases and J 7 bases, leaving 9 bases between the germline ends. The CDR3 is 13 residues long. The CDR3 DNA sequence: TGTGCCAGCAGCTTAGCAGGGAGCGGTGGCTACACCTTC. It codes for CASSLAGSGGYTF.

Of note for this clone: One junction end disagrees with the germline gene, perhaps due to a read error. The identical CDR3 is also encoded by other nucleotide sequences in the sample. The chain links TRBV19 to TRBJ1-2; the D is unclear. Germline loops: CDR1 LNHDA, CDR2 SQIVND (reference sequence). The CDR3 spans 14 residues. CDR3 nucleotides: TGTGCCAGCAGTATGACGTTGGAGGGAGGTGGCTACACCTTC. Its protein is CASSMTLEGGGYTF.